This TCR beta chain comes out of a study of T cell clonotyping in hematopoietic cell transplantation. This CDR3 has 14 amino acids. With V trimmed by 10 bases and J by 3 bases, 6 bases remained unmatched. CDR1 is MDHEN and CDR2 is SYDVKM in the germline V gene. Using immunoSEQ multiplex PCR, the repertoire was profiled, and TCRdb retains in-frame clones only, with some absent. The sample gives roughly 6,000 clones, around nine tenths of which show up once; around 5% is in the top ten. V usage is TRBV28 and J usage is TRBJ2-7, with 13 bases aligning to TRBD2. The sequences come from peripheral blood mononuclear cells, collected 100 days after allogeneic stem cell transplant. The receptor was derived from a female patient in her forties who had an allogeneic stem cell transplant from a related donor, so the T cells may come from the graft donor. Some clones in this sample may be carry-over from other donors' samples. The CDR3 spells CATWTSGSLYEQYF. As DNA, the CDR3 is TGTGCCACCTGGACTAGCGGGAGCCTCTACGAGCAGTACTTC.